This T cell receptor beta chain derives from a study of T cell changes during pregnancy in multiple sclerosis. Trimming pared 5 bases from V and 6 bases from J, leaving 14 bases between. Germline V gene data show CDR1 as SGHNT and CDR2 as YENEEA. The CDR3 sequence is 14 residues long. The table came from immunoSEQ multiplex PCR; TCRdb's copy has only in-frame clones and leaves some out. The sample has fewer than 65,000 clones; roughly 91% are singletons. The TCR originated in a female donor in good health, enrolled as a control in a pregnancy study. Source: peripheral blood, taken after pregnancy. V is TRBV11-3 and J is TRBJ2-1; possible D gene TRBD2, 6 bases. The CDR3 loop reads CASSPGLPGNEQFF. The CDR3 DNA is TGTGCCAGCAGCCCGGGACTCCCAGGCAATGAGCAGTTCTTC.